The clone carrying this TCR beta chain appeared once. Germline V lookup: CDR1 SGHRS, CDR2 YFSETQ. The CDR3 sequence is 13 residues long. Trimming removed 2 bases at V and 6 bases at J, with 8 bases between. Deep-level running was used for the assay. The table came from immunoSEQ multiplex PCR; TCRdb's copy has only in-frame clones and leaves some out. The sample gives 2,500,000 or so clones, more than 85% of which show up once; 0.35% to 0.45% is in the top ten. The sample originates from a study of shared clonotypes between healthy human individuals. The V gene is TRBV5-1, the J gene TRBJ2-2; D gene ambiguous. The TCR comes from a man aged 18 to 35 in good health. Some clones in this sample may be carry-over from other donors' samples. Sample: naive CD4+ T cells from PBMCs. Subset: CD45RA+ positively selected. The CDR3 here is CASSFRIPGELFF. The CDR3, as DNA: TGCGCCAGCAGCTTTCGGATTCCCGGGGAGCTGTTTTTT.